This passage covers 18 T cell receptor beta chains from one sample sequenced in a study of blood T cell repertoires in COVID-19. Clones were read by immunoSEQ multiplex PCR, and TCRdb kept only the in-frame ones, dropping some. The sample consists of 200,000 to 250,000 clones, about 88% of them appearing once. Source material: PBMCs or T cells enriched from blood (not recorded which). The receptors originated from a woman aged 30 to 39 who had recovered from COVID-19.

The V and J genes are TRBV7-2 and TRBJ2-7; TRBD2 agrees at 14 bases. Trimming at V came to 1 base and at J to 3 bases, leaving 8 bases not matched to a gene. The germline V gene has CDR1 SGHTA and CDR2 FQGNSA. The CDR3 runs 18 residues. The chain's CDR3 is CASSLVTSGGAFSYEQYF. For the CDR3, the DNA is TGTGCCAGCAGCTTAGTGACTAGCGGGGGGGCTTTTAGCTACGAGCAGTACTTC.

This chain connects TRBV19 to TRBJ2-2; D not certain. V was clipped by 5 bases and J by 1 base, with 8 bases between them. The CDR3 runs to 14 residues. Germline V gene lookup returns CDR1 LNHDA and CDR2 SQIVND (reference sequence). The CDR3 sequence: CASSLAGNTGELFF. CDR3 coding DNA: TGTGCCAGTAGTTTGGCAGGGAACACCGGGGAGCTGTTTTTT.

This rearrangement joins TRBV7-9 to TRBJ1-4, with a possible D match to TRBD1 (5 bases). The V end lost 9 bases, the J end lost 3 bases, and 11 bases lay between the germline ends. The CDR3 runs 13 residues. CDR1 is SEHNR and CDR2 is FQNEAQ in the germline V gene (reference sequence). The CDR3 DNA reads as TGTGCCAGTACCCCGGGGGCTAATGAAAAACTGTTTTTT. Amino acid sequence: CASTPGANEKLFF.

The chain has TRBV15 and TRBJ1-3; possibly TRBD1 for D (6 bases). Between the trimmed V and J ends, which lost 1 base and 0 bases, there was a span of 13 bases. This CDR3 region has 17 residues. Germline loops: CDR1 LNHNV, CDR2 YYDKDF (reference sequence). CDR3 sequence reads: CATSRGGRGTSGNTIYF. The CDR3 DNA reads as TGTGCCACCAGCAGAGGGGGGCGCGGTACCTCTGGAAACACCATATATTTT.

J is TRBJ1-5 and V is TRBV4-2; perhaps TRBD1 as D (6 bases). V shed 0 bases and J shed 10 bases, with 22 bases lying between them. The CDR3 is made up of 17 amino acids. Germline V lookup: CDR1 LGHNA, CDR2 YNFKEQ. CDR3 nucleotide sequence: TGTGCCAGCAGCCAAGATCTGCGACAGGAGCTGACCGGTCCCCAGCATTTT. It translates to CASSQDLRQELTGPQHF.

J is TRBJ2-4 and V is TRBV7-8; 8 nucleotides align to TRBD2. The germline V gene has CDR1 SGHVS and CDR2 FQNEAQ. Trimming removed 5 bases from V and 5 bases from J; junction bases left unmatched: 14. The CDR3 contains 17 residues. The DNA of the CDR3 is TGTGCCAGCAGCCGAGGACTAGCTTTGAACAAAGAAAACATTCAGTACTTC. This translates into CASSRGLALNKENIQYF.

The V gene is TRBV2, the J gene TRBJ2-7, with 9 bases matching TRBD1. CDR3 length: 17 amino acids. CDR1 is SNHLY and CDR2 is FYNNEI in the germline V gene. J lost 1 base, V lost 4 bases, and 11 bases had no gene match. Written as DNA, the CDR3 is TGTGCCAGCAGTGTCCCGGGACAGGGCCCGACTTCCTACGAGCAGTACTTC. Its translation is CASSVPGQGPTSYEQYF.

The J gene is TRBJ2-2, the V gene TRBV7-9, with TRBD1 matching over 9 bases. The CDR3 contains 12 residues. The ends lost 10 bases at V and 5 bases at J; junction bases unmatched: 2. CDR1 SEHNR and CDR2 FQNEAQ come from the germline V gene (reference sequence). Written as DNA, the CDR3 is TGTGCCACTGACAGGGGGACCGGGGAGCTGTTTTTT. It translates to CATDRGTGELFF.

This clone was counted many times. CDR3 bases: TGCGCCAGCAGGATCGGTAGCGGGGGTTCTAACGAGCAGTACTTC. This sequence encodes CASRIGSGGSNEQYF. The chain couples TRBV5-1 to TRBJ2-7; the match to TRBD2 covers 9 bases. The V segment lost 5 bases and the J segment 5 bases; nucleotides outside the gene matches: 11. The germline V gene encodes CDR1 SGHRS and CDR2 YFSETQ. CDR3 length: 15 residues.

The V and J genes are TRBV30 and TRBJ2-7, with 16 bases matching TRBD2. Germline V lookup: CDR1 GTSNPN, CDR2 SVGIG (reference sequence). This CDR3 is built from 16 residues. Germline trimming cut 3 bases from V and 4 bases from J; bases unmatched to any gene: 6. CDR3 in amino acids: CAWRGTSGGVRYEQYF. The CDR3 nucleotides are TGTGCCTGGAGAGGGACTAGCGGGGGGGTCAGATACGAGCAGTACTTC.

The CDR3 reads CASSQDSGELFF. CDR3 DNA sequence: TGTGCCAGCAGTCAGGACAGCGGGGAGCTGTTTTTT. This chain uses TRBV12-3 or TRBV12-4 with TRBJ2-2; maybe TRBD1 (6 bases). With 5 bases removed from V and 7 bases from J, the gap between germline ends came to 8 bases. This CDR3 comprises 12 residues.

The chain uses TRBV7-9 and TRBJ1-3; 7 bases match TRBD1. CDR3 length equals 15 residues. The J segment lost 0 bases and the V segment lost 8 bases, leaving 7 bases of the junction unmatched. Germline V lookup: CDR1 SEHNR, CDR2 FQNEAQ (reference sequence). CDR3 residues: CASSGTVSSGNTIYF. The CDR3 DNA reads TGTGCCAGCTCAGGGACAGTGAGCTCTGGAAACACCATATATTTT.

The chain has TRBV19 and TRBJ1-5; D is ambiguous. The CDR3 sequence is 13 residues long. Looked up from germline, CDR1 is LNHDA and CDR2 is SQIVND (reference sequence). The V gene lost 1 base and the J gene lost 6 bases, with 7 bases spanning the gap. The CDR3 is CASSIVGAQPQHF. Written as DNA, the CDR3 is TGTGCCAGTAGTATAGTGGGAGCTCAGCCCCAGCATTTT.

The V and J genes are TRBV18 and TRBJ2-7, with D tentatively TRBD1 (5 bases). The germline CDR1 and CDR2 sequences are KGHSH and LQKENI. The CDR3 has 13 residues. V dropped 1 base and J dropped 6 bases, with 10 bases sitting between them. The chain's CDR3 is CASSPRDSSEQYF. CDR3 nucleotide sequence: TGTGCCAGCTCACCACGCGACAGCAGCGAGCAGTACTTC. Variable domain in full (rest from reference TRBV18 and TRBJ2-7): NAGVMQNPRHLVRRRGQEARLRCSPMKGHSHVYWYRQLPEEGLKFMVYLQKENIIDESGMPKERFSAEFPKEGPSILRIQQVVRGDSAAYFCASSPRDSSEQYFGPGTRLTVT.

The chain employs TRBV7-9 and TRBJ1-5; weak D call: TRBD1 (6 bases). CDR3 length: 14 residues. CDR1 and CDR2 from the germline V gene are SEHNR and FQNEAQ (reference sequence). Trimming removed 1 base at V and 3 bases at J, with 7 bases between. The CDR3 coding sequence is TGTGCCAGCAGCTTAGGGGGGCTCAATCAGCCCCAGCATTTT. Translating it yields CASSLGGLNQPQHF.

V gene TRBV7-9 combines with J gene TRBJ2-7; weak D call: TRBD2 (5 bases). The CDR3 length is 13 residues. The V gene lost 2 bases and the J gene lost 5 bases, with 10 bases spanning the gap. Germline CDR1 reads SEHNR; CDR2 reads FQNEAQ (reference sequence). CDR3 nucleotide sequence: TGTGCCAGCAGCTTAAGAGGGCCTGACGAGCAGTACTTC. Amino acid sequence: CASSLRGPDEQYF.

V usage is TRBV6-5 and J usage is TRBJ1-1, with 7 bases that match TRBD1. V lost 8 bases to trimming and J lost 5 bases; unmatched junction nucleotides: 11. CDR1 MNHEY and CDR2 SVGAGI come from the germline V gene. This CDR3 has 14 residues. CDR3 amino acids: CASHETGDITEAFF. CDR3 DNA: TGTGCCAGCCATGAAACAGGGGATATAACTGAAGCTTTCTTT.

V and J are TRBV5-1 and TRBJ2-7; 8 bases agree with TRBD1. CDR1 is SGHRS, CDR2 YFSETQ, per germline. The CDR3 covers 14 residues. The V gene end was trimmed by 4 bases and the J gene end by 0 bases; junction bases not matched to a gene: 3. CDR3 loop: CASSTQGASYEQYF. The CDR3 nucleotides are TGCGCCAGCAGCACCCAGGGGGCCTCCTACGAGCAGTACTTC. The entire variable domain, with the rest obtained from reference TRBV5-1 and TRBJ2-7, is as follows: KAGVTQTPRYLIKTRGQQVTLSCSPISGHRSVSWYQQTPGQGLQFLFEYFSETQRNKGNFPGRFSGRQFSNSRSEMNVSTLELGDSALYLCASSTQGASYEQYFGPGTRLTVT.